What follows is one T cell receptor (beta chain) and its context. The antigen remains undetermined. The gene names here belong to mouse. The sequenced fragment ends 1 residue before the CDR3 boundary, so the rest is inferred from the germline J gene. This same CDR3 is encoded by further DNA sequences in the sample. This specimen belongs to a study of tissue T cells after allogeneic stem cell transplantation. Sequenced by immunoSEQ multiplex PCR; TCRdb stores in-frame clones only, minus some. The sample records approximately 6,600 clones, 48% being singletons. Time point denoted: mouse harvest day 7 after allogeneic transplant. The graft held 10^6 splenic CD5+ T cells and 10^7 T-cell-depleted bone marrow cells. CDR3 length: 13 residues. The V and J ends lost 2 bases and 0 bases respectively, with 4 bases between them. Germline CDR1 KGHPV, CDR2 FQNQEV (reference sequence). Study results and limitations: Anatomically similar tissues had similar TCR repertoires within each patient. Only a limited share of tissue TCRs appeared in blood or spleen.

This sequence originates from a female BALB/c mouse given C57BL/6 T cells with graft-versus-host disease after an allogeneic hematopoietic cell transplant. The specimen sequenced was lymph node tissue. The chain is built from TRBV26 and TRBJ1-1; unclear D gene. CDR3 DNA (partial): TGTGCCAGCAGTCTGAGACAGAACACAGAAGTCTTC. Amino acids: CASSLRQNTEVF. The whole CDR3 sequence reads CASSLRQNTEVFF.